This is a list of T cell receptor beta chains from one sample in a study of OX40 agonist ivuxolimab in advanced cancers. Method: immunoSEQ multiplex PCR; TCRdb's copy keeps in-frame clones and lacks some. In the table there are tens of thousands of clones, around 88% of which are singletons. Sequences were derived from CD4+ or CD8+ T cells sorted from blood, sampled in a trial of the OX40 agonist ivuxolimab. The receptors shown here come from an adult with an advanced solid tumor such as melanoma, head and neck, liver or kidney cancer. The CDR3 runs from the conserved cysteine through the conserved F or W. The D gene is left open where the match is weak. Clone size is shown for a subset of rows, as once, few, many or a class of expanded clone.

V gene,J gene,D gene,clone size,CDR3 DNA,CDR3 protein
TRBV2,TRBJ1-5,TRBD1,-,TGTGCCAGCAGTGCTACAGGGGCCTTTGAGCCCCAGCATTTT,CASSATGAFEPQHF
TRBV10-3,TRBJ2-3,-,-,TGTGCCATCAGGGGCCCCACAGATACGCAGTATTTT,CAIRGPTDTQYF
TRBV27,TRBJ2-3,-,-,TGTGCCAGCAGTTTATCGGCCTTAGGCAGCACAGATACGCAGTATTTT,CASSLSALGSTDTQYF
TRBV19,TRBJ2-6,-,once,TGTGCCAGTTCGGGGGTCTGGAACTCTGGGGCCAACGTCCTGACTTTC,CASSGVWNSGANVLTF
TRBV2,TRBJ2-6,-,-,TGTGCCAGCATAGCTGGGGCCAACGTCCTGACTTTC,CASIAGANVLTF
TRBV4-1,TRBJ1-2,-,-,TGCGCCAGCAGCCAAGGCGCTACCAGGGGAGCCTATGGCTACACCTTC,CASSQGATRGAYGYTF
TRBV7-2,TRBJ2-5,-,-,TGTGCCAGCAGCTCTACGAACCAAGAGACCCAGTACTTC,CASSSTNQETQYF
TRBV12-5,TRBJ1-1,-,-,TGTGCTAGTGGTTTTAGCGGAAGAATTGAAGCTTTCTTT,CASGFSGRIEAFF
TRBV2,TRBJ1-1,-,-,TGTGCCAGCAGTGAAAGGCGGGGTGGCACTGAAGCTTTCTTT,CASSERRGGTEAFF
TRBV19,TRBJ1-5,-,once,TGTGCCAGTAGTACGCCGCGAAATCAGCCCCAGCATTTT,CASSTPRNQPQHF
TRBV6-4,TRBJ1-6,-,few,TGTGCCAGCAGTGACTCAGGAGGTTCACCCCTCCACTTT,CASSDSGGSPLHF
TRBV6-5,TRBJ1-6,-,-,TGTGCCAGCAGTCCGACTGGGGGTTTGGATTCACCCCTCCACTTT,CASSPTGGLDSPLHF